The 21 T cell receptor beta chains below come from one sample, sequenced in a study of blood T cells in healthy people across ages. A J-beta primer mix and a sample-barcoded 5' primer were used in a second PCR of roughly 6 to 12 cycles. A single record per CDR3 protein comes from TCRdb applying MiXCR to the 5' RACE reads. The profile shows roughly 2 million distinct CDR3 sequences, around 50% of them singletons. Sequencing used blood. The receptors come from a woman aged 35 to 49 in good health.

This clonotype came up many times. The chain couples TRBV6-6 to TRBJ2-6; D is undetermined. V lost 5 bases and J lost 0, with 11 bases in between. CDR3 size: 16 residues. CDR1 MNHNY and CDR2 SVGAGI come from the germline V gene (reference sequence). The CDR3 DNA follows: TGTGCCAGCAGTCCCATTACCCTCTCTGGGGCCAACGTCCTGACTTTC. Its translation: CASSPITLSGANVLTF.

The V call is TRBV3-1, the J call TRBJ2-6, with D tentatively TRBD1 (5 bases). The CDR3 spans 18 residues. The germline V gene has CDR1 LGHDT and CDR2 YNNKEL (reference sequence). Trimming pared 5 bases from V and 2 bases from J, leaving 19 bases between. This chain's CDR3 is CASSRGPLWGPGANVLTF. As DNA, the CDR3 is TGTGCCAGCAGCAGGGGTCCCCTTTGGGGCCCTGGGGCCAACGTCCTGACTTTC.

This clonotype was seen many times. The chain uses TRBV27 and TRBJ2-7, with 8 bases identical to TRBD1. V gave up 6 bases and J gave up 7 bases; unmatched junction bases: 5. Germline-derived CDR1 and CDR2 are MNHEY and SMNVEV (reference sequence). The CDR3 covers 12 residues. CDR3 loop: CASSSTGGEQYF. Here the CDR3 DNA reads TGTGCCAGCAGCTCAACAGGGGGTGAGCAGTACTTC.

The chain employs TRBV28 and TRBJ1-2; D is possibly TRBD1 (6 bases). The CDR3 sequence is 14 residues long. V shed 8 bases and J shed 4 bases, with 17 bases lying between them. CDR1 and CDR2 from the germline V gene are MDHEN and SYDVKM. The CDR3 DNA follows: TGTGCCAGCTCCTCGGACAGACGGTTCTATGGCTACACCTTC. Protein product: CASSSDRRFYGYTF.

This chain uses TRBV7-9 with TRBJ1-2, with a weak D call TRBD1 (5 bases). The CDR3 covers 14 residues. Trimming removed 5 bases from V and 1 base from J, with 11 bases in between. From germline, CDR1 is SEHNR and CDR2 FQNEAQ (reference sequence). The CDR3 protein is CASSRETVNYGYTF. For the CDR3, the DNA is TGTGCCAGCAGCCGAGAGACAGTTAACTATGGCTACACCTTC.

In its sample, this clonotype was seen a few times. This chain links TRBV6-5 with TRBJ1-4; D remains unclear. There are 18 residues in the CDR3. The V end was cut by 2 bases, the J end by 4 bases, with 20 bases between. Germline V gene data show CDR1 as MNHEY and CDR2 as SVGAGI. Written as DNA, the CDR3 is TGTGCCAGCAGTTACACCGGAAGAGAGGCCCGAGTTAATGAAAAACTGTTTTTT. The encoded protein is CASSYTGREARVNEKLFF.

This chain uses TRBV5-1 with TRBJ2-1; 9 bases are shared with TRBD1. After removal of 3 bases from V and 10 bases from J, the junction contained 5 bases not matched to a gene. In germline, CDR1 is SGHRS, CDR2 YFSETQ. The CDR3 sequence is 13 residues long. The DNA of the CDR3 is TGCGCCAGCAGCTGGACAGGGGTCTACGAGCAGTTCTTC. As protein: CASSWTGVYEQFF.

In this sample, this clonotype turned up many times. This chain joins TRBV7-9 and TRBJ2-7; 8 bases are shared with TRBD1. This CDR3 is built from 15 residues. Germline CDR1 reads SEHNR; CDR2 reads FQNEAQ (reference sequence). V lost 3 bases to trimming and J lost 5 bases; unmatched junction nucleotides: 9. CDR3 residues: CASSFLSRTGNEQYF. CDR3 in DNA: TGTGCCAGCAGCTTTCTGAGCAGGACAGGGAACGAGCAGTACTTC.

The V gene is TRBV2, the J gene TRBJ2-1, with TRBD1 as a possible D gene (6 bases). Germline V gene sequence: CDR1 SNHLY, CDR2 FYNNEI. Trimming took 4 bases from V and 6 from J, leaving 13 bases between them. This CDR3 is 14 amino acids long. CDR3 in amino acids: CASSGQGLLNEQFF. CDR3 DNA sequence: TGTGCCAGCAGTGGCCAGGGGTTGCTCAATGAGCAGTTCTTC.

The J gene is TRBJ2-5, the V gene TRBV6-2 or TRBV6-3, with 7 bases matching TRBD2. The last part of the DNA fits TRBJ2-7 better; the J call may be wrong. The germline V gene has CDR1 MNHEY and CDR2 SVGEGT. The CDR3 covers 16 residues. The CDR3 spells CASSYRRGNPSYEQYF. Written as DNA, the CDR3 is TGTGCCAGCAGTTATCGGCGGGGGAATCCCTCCTACGAGCAGTACTTC.

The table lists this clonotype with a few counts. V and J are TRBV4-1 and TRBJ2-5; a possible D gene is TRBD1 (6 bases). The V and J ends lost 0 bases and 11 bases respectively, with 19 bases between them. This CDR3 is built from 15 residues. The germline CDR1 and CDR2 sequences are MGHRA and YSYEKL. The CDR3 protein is CASSQDGGGGLIQYF. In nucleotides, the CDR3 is TGCGCCAGCAGCCAAGATGGGGGCGGCGGGTTAATTCAGTACTTC.

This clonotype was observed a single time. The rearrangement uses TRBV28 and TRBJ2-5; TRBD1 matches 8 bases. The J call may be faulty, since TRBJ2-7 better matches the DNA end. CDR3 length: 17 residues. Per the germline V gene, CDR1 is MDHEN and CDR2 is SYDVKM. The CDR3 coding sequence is TGTGCCAGCAGTTCAACCGACAGGGGCCCTAACAGATACGAGCAGTACTTC. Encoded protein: CASSSTDRGPNRYEQYF.

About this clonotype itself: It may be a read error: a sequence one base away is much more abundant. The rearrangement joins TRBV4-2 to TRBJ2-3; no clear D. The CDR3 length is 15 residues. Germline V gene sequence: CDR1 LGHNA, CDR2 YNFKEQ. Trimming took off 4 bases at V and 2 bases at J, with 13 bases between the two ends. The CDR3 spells CASSPATTYTDTQYF. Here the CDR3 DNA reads TGTGCCAGCAGCCCGGCTACTACCTACACAGATACGCAGTATTTT.

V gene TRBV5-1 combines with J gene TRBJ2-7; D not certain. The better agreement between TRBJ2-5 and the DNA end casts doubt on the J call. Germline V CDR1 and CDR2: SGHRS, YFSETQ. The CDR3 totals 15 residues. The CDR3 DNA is TGCGCCAGCAGCTCCGGGCCTCGCCTTCCGGAGACCCAGTACTTC. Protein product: CASSSGPRLPETQYF.

CDR3 nucleotide sequence: TGTGCCAGCAGCCATTCGACCTGGGGGCAGGGACTTTCGAAGGAAAAACTGTTTTTT. This translates into CASSHSTWGQGLSKEKLFF. The chain carries TRBV3-1 and TRBJ1-4; D might be TRBD1 (6 bases). Germline assignment: CDR1 LGHDT and CDR2 YNNKEL (reference sequence). Trimming removed 3 bases at V and 8 bases at J, with 28 bases between. The CDR3 spans 19 residues.

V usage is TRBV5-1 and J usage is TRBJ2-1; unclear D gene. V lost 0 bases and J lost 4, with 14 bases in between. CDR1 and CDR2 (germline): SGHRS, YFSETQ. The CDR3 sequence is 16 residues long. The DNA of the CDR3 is TGCGCCAGCAGCTTGGCTCGACAATTACCTTACAATGAGCAGTTCTTC. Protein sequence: CASSLARQLPYNEQFF.

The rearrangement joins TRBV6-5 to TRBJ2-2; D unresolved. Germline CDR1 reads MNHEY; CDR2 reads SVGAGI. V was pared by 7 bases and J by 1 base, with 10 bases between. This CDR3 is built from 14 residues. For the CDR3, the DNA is TGTGCCAGCACCACGGCGCGGAACACCGGGGAGCTGTTTTTT. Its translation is CASTTARNTGELFF.

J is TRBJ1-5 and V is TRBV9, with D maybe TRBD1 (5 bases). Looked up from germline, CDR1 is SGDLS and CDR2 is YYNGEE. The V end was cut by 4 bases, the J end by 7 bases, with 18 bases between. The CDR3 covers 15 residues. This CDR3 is CASSPRGQAGQPQHF. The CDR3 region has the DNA TGTGCCAGCAGCCCTAGAGGGCAGGCAGGGCAGCCCCAGCATTTT.

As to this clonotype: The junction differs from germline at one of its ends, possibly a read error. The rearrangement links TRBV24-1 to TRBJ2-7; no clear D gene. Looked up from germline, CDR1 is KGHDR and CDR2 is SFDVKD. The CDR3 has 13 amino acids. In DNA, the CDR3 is TGTGCCACCAGTGATTCCCCTTCCTACGGGCAGTACTTC. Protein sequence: CATSDSPSYGQYF.

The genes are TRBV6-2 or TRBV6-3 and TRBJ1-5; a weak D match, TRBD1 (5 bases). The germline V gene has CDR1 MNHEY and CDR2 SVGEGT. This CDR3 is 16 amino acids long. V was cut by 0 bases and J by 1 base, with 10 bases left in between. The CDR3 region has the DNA TGTGCCAGCAGTTACTCCGCCGACAGCAGCAATCAGCCCCAGCATTTT. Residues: CASSYSADSSNQPQHF.

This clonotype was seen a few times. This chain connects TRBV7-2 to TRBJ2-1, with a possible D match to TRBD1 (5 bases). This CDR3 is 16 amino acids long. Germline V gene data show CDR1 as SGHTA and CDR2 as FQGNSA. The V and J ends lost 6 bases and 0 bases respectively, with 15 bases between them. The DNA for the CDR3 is TGTGCCAGCAGACTATCGACAGTTAGCTCCTACAATGAGCAGTTCTTC. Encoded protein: CASRLSTVSSYNEQFF. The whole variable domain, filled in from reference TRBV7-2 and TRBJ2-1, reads GAGVSQSPSNKVTEKGKDVELRCDPISGHTALYWYRQSLGQGLEFLIYFQGNSAPDKSGLPSDRFSAERTGGSVSTLTIQRTQQEDSAVYLCASRLSTVSSYNEQFFGPGTRLTVL.